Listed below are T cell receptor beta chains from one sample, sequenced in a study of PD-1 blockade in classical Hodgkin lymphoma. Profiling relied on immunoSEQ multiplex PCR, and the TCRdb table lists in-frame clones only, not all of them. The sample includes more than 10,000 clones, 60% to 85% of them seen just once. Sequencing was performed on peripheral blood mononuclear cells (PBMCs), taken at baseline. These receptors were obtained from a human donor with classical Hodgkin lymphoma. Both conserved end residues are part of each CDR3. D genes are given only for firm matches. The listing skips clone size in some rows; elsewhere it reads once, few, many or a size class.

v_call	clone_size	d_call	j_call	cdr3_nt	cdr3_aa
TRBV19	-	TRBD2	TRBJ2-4	TGTGCCAGTAGTATGATTCTAGCGGGAGGCCGAGGGAACATTCAGTACTTC	CASSMILAGGRGNIQYF
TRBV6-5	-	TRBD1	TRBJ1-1	TGTGCCACGAATCGACAGGGGACCATGAACACTGAAGCTTTCTTT	CATNRQGTMNTEAFF
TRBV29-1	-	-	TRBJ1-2	TGCAGCGTTGAGCGAGACGTAGGGCTTCTTGGCTATGGCTACACCTTC	CSVERDVGLLGYGYTF
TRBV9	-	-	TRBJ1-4	TGTGCCAGCAGCGTAGGTGGAGGACAGACTAATGAAAAACTGTTTTTT	CASSVGGGQTNEKLFF
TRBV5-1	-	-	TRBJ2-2	TGCGCCAGCAGCTTGGTGTTGGCTAGCGTGGCCGGGGAGCTGTTTTTT	CASSLVLASVAGELFF
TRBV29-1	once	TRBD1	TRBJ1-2	TGCAGCGTCGAGGGGGCCGGCTATGGCTACACCTTC	CSVEGAGYGYTF
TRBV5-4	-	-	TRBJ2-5	TGTGCCAGCAGCCCCTGGGTGGGCCTAACCCTCCAAGAGACCCAGTACTTC	CASSPWVGLTLQETQYF
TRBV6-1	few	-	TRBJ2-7	TGTGCCAGCAGTGGGCCCGGAGTTTACGAGCAGTACTTC	CASSGPGVYEQYF
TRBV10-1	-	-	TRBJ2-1	TGCGCCAGCAGTGAAGGGGGGGCCGGCTCCTACAATGAGCAGTTCTTC	CASSEGGAGSYNEQFF
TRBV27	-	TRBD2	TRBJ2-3	TGTGCCAGCAGTCCCCTCTCACCGGCCTTAGCGGGAGTTGGCACAGATACGCAGTATTTT	CASSPLSPALAGVGTDTQYF